This T cell receptor (beta chain) is from a study of response to subunit inactivated influenza vaccine. The CDR3 runs to 16 residues. The ends lost 4 bases at V and 8 bases at J; junction bases unmatched: 12. In germline, CDR1 is SGHTA, CDR2 FQGNSA. Each CDR3 protein gets one entry after TCRdb re-called the RT-PCR reads with MiXCR. This table has around 650,000 distinct CDR3 sequences, less than 20% appearing once. Details on this clonotype: Its antigen is as yet unknown.

Study results and limitations: With each seasonal influenza vaccination, the authors suggested, few new T cells are recruited.

The TCR was taken from a man in his fifties who received an inactivated influenza vaccine. The V gene is TRBV7-2, the J gene TRBJ1-2; 11 bases are a match to TRBD1. Sequencing used PBMCs from blood, obtained 11 to 12 days after vaccination. The CDR3 nucleotides read TGTGCCAGCAGCTACTATGGACAGGGGGCTTCTTGGGGCTACACCTTC. Amino acids: CASSYYGQGASWGYTF. Filled out from reference TRBV7-2 and TRBJ1-2, the complete variable domain reads GAGVSQSPSNKVTEKGKDVELRCDPISGHTALYWYRQSLGQGLEFLIYFQGNSAPDKSGLPSDRFSAERTGGSVSTLTIQRTQQEDSAVYLCASSYYGQGASWGYTFGSGTRLTVV.